This passage covers 22 T cell receptor beta chains from one sample sequenced in a study of shared clonotypes between healthy human individuals. Method: immunoSEQ multiplex PCR; TCRdb's copy keeps in-frame clones and lacks some. The sample gives 550,000 to 700,000 clones, around 73% of which show up once; 1.5% to 2% is in the top ten. The sequenced material came from memory CD4+ T cells sorted from blood. The subset here: CD45RA-negative fraction. All receptors derive from a woman aged 25 to 39 in good health.

As for this clone: In the same sample, other DNA sequences code for this CDR3. The chain combines TRBV5-1 with TRBJ2-3; maybe TRBD2 (5 bases). Germline CDR1 reads SGHRS; CDR2 reads YFSETQ. Trimming removed 0 bases at V and 0 bases at J, with 11 bases between. The CDR3 is 16 amino acids. CDR3 loop: CASSLGGAASTDTQYF. The CDR3 bases are TGCGCCAGCAGCTTGGGGGGAGCGGCCAGCACAGATACGCAGTATTTT.

For the CDR3, the DNA is TGTGCCAGCAGTGATCAAACTGGAAACTCCTACAATGAGCAGTTCTTC. Its translation: CASSDQTGNSYNEQFF. This chain joins TRBV25-1 and TRBJ2-1; D unresolved. With 3 bases removed from V and 0 bases from J, the gap between germline ends came to 12 bases. Germline V gene sequence: CDR1 MGHDK, CDR2 SYGVNS. The CDR3 has 16 amino acids.

This clone has more than one count but fewer than ten. V and J are TRBV7-9 and TRBJ2-3; TRBD1 aligns across 9 bases. This CDR3 region has 14 residues. The germline V gene has CDR1 SEHNR and CDR2 FQNEAQ (reference sequence). Germline trimming cut 1 base from V and 6 bases from J; bases unmatched to any gene: 2. The CDR3 sequence: CASSLGDRVDTQYF. DNA for the CDR3: TGTGCCAGCAGCTTAGGGGACAGGGTGGATACGCAGTATTTT.

This clone was counted between two and nine times. V and J are TRBV7-2 and TRBJ1-2; tentatively, D is TRBD1 (5 bases). The germline V gene encodes CDR1 SGHTA and CDR2 FQGNSA. The CDR3 is 14 residues long. V dropped 5 bases and J dropped 5 bases, with 15 bases sitting between them. CDR3 sequence: CASSPMGGPYGYTF. DNA of the CDR3: TGTGCCAGCAGCCCCATGGGGGGACCGTATGGCTACACCTTC.

The chain is built from TRBV30 and TRBJ1-4, with TRBD1 matching over 10 bases. The CDR3 sequence is 13 residues long. The germline V gene encodes CDR1 GTSNPN and CDR2 SVGIG (reference sequence). CDR3 loop: CAGTGATNEKLFF. CDR3 DNA sequence: TGTGCGGGGACAGGGGCGACTAATGAAAAACTGTTTTTT.

The rearrangement links TRBV7-9 to TRBJ2-5, with TRBD1 matching 8 bases. The trim removed 5 bases at V and 4 bases at J, leaving 9 bases unmatched. From germline, CDR1 is SEHNR and CDR2 FQNEAQ (reference sequence). CDR3 length equals 15 residues. This chain's CDR3 is CASSETRGRLETQYF. The CDR3 DNA follows: TGTGCCAGCAGCGAAACCAGGGGGCGCTTAGAGACCCAGTACTTC.

The V gene is TRBV27, the J gene TRBJ2-2; unclear D gene. This CDR3 contains 14 residues. Trimming took 6 bases from V and 4 from J, leaving 12 bases between them. Looked up from germline, CDR1 is MNHEY and CDR2 is SMNVEV (reference sequence). CDR3 coding DNA: TGTGCCAGCAGGGCCTACCGGGTCACCGGGGAGCTGTTTTTT. It specifies CASRAYRVTGELFF.

This clone has only a few counts. V is TRBV5-1 and J is TRBJ1-1; 8 nucleotides align to TRBD1. The CDR3 length is 14 residues. Germline lookup yields CDR1 SGHRS and CDR2 YFSETQ. V shed 4 bases and J 5 bases; nucleotides not matched to a gene: 7. The CDR3 is CASSIRTGRTEAFF. The CDR3 DNA sequence: TGCGCCAGCAGCATACGGACAGGGCGGACTGAAGCTTTCTTT.

The V gene is TRBV2, the J gene TRBJ2-3; the D is unclear. The CDR3 extends over 12 amino acids. With 6 bases removed from V and 5 bases from J, the gap between germline ends came to 9 bases. Looked up from germline, CDR1 is SNHLY and CDR2 is FYNNEI. CDR3 sequence (DNA): TGTGCCAGCAGGCCGGTGGGAGATACGCAGTATTTT. It yields the protein CASRPVGDTQYF.

J is TRBJ1-2 and V is TRBV4-1; D is undetermined. V lost 1 base, J lost 6 bases, and 6 bases lay in between. CDR1 MGHRA and CDR2 YSYEKL come from the germline V gene. CDR3 size: 12 residues. The CDR3 here is CASSQGWDGYTF. For the CDR3, the DNA is TGCGCCAGCAGCCAAGGATGGGATGGCTACACCTTC.

This clone was detected only once. V gene TRBV19 combines with J gene TRBJ2-3; TRBD2 aligns across 13 bases. CDR1 LNHDA and CDR2 SQIVND come from the germline V gene (reference sequence). This CDR3 comprises 16 residues. Trimming at V came to 5 bases and at J to 2 bases, leaving 4 bases not matched to a gene. The CDR3 protein is CASSSGLAGPTDTQYF. Here the CDR3 DNA reads TGTGCCAGTAGTTCGGGACTAGCGGGACCCACAGATACGCAGTATTTT.

The chain couples TRBV7-2 to TRBJ2-5, with D unresolved. The CDR3 runs to 15 residues. Trimming took off 1 base at V and 2 bases at J, with 11 bases between the two ends. Per the germline V gene, CDR1 is SGHTA and CDR2 is FQGNSA. The CDR3 region is CASSLVGRAQETQYF. For the CDR3, the DNA is TGTGCCAGCAGCTTAGTGGGCAGAGCTCAAGAGACCCAGTACTTC.

Points on this clone: Additional DNA sequences in this sample encode the identical CDR3. The gene calls are TRBV9 and TRBJ2-7; D is unresolved. CDR3 length equals 12 residues. Germline assignment: CDR1 SGDLS and CDR2 YYNGEE. Trimming took 2 bases from V and 3 from J, leaving 6 bases between them. Written as DNA, the CDR3 is TGTGCCAGCAGCGTCGACGGCTACGAGCAGTACTTC. This encodes CASSVDGYEQYF.

Only a few counts were recorded for this clone. This sequence joins TRBV11-2 and TRBJ2-7; D not certain. V was trimmed by 2 bases and J by 1 base, leaving 3 bases between them. Germline values: CDR1 SGHAT, CDR2 FQNNGV. CDR3 length: 12 amino acids. The DNA for the CDR3 is TGTGCCAGCAGCTTATCATCCTACGAGCAGTACTTC. Protein: CASSLSSYEQYF.

This clone was detected a few times. The chain uses TRBV5-1 and TRBJ1-1; TRBD1 aligns across 7 bases. This CDR3 spans 13 amino acids. CDR1 SGHRS and CDR2 YFSETQ come from the germline V gene. Germline trimming cut 4 bases from V and 11 bases from J; bases unmatched to any gene: 11. The CDR3 region is CASSETPTGTAFF. Here the CDR3 DNA reads TGCGCCAGCAGCGAGACCCCGACAGGGACGGCTTTCTTT.

J is TRBJ2-3 and V is TRBV29-1, with D possibly TRBD2 on 5 matching bases. Germline CDR1 SQVTM, CDR2 ANQGSEA. The length of the CDR3 is 13 residues. Trimming removed 4 bases from V and 2 bases from J, with 10 bases in between. The CDR3 spells CSVVKRFTDTQYF. Here the CDR3 DNA reads TGCAGCGTTGTCAAGCGGTTCACAGATACGCAGTATTTT.

The chain has TRBV27 and TRBJ1-4, with 7 bases matching TRBD1. This CDR3 is 15 amino acids long. CDR1 and CDR2 (germline): MNHEY, SMNVEV (reference sequence). Trimming took 3 bases from V and 5 from J; bases not matched to a gene: 6. CDR3 protein: CASSFNRGRNEKLFF. The CDR3 nucleotides read TGTGCCAGCAGTTTTAACAGGGGCCGAAATGAAAAACTGTTTTTT.

The rearrangement joins TRBV7-3 to TRBJ2-3; D remains unclear. This CDR3 is 12 amino acids long. Trimming took off 6 bases at V and 6 bases at J, with 10 bases between the two ends. Germline values: CDR1 SGHTA, CDR2 FQGTGA. The CDR3 DNA is TGTGCCAGCAGTCATTACGGGGATACGCAGTATTTT. Translation: CASSHYGDTQYF.

J is TRBJ1-2 and V is TRBV7-2, with 7 bases identical to TRBD1. The germline V gene has CDR1 SGHTA and CDR2 FQGNSA. The CDR3 runs to 16 residues. V lost 4 bases, J lost 3 bases, and 11 bases stayed unmatched. In nucleotides, the CDR3 is TGTGCCAGCAGCTCGGGGGAGCAGGGGGGAGACTATGGCTACACCTTC. This sequence encodes CASSSGEQGGDYGYTF.

The chain uses TRBV7-9 and TRBJ2-7; no definite D call. V lost 5 bases to trimming and J lost 2 bases, with 10 bases between them. Germline V CDR1 and CDR2: SEHNR, FQNEAQ (reference sequence). The CDR3 is made up of 13 amino acids. CDR3 sequence reads: CASSLTNTYEQYF. DNA for the CDR3: TGTGCCAGCAGCCTTACAAATACCTACGAGCAGTACTTC.

V and J are TRBV10-3 and TRBJ2-2; TRBD1 matches at 7 bases. Germline CDR1 and CDR2: ENHRY and SYGVKD. The CDR3 loop spans 13 amino acids. V shed 6 bases and J 4 bases; nucleotides not matched to a gene: 2. CDR3: CAISRDSTGELFF. The CDR3 DNA follows: TGTGCCATCAGCCGGGACAGCACCGGGGAGCTGTTTTTT.

The chain joins TRBV5-6 to TRBJ1-2; the D gene is possibly TRBD1 (6 bases). The V gene lost 4 bases and the J gene lost 2 bases, with 18 bases spanning the gap. Germline-derived CDR1 and CDR2 are SGHDT and YYEEEE. CDR3 length: 16 residues. CDR3 loop: CASSRQAQGWNYGYTF. CDR3 bases: TGTGCCAGCAGCCGCCAAGCACAGGGATGGAACTATGGCTACACCTTC.